This T cell receptor beta chain was sequenced for a study of blood T cell repertoires in COVID-19. Looking at the study overall: Acute and convalescent COVID-19 specimens originated in the United States, Italy and Spain. T cells, B-cell-depleted T cells, or PBMCs supplied cDNA or gDNA.

Germline V gene data show CDR1 as SGHRS and CDR2 as YFSETQ. Trimming removed 2 bases from V and 8 bases from J; junction bases left unmatched: 2. This CDR3 is built from 14 residues. Sequencing used immunoSEQ multiplex PCR; TCRdb keeps in-frame clones, though not all of them. The sample consists of around 63,000 clones, approximately 81% of them appearing once. This chain uses TRBV5-1 with TRBJ1-4; 11 positions match TRBD1. This TCR was sampled from a woman at least 80 years old with active or convalescent COVID-19. The sequenced material came from peripheral blood. Here the CDR3 DNA reads TGCGCCAGCAGCTTTGGACAGGGGGCAGAAAAACTGTTTTTT. This translates into CASSFGQGAEKLFF.